The rows below give T cell receptor beta chains drawn from one sample of a study of tumor-infiltrating lymphocytes in primary liver carcinoma. TCRdb independently ran MiXCR on the multiplex PCR reads; one entry per CDR3 protein. The table shows approximately 330,000 distinct CDR3 sequences, with approximately 64% occurring only once. The sequenced material came from peripheral blood. The receptors derive from a man aged 35-49 years with primary liver carcinoma and hepatitis B virus infection. CDR3s leave out the opening cysteine and the closing phenylalanine or tryptophan.

v_gene	j_gene	CDR3aa
TRBV28	TRBJ1-5	ASSFLLSNQPQH
TRBV7-9	TRBJ2-2	ASSREGIDTGELF
TRBV24-1	TRBJ2-2	ATSGRFNTGELF
TRBV12-3/TRBV12-4	TRBJ2-2	ASSLAGNTGELF
TRBV25-1	TRBJ2-7	ASREGPGGQY
TRBV29-1	TRBJ1-2	SVDVASRGYT
TRBV12-3/TRBV12-4	TRBJ1-5	ASSIGRLGYGQPQH
TRBV11-2	TRBJ2-1	ASNQSPRPYNEQF
TRBV10-3	TRBJ1-3	AISEGNYGNTIY
TRBV11-2	TRBJ1-4	ASSLVEGQGIGEELV
TRBV29-1	TRBJ1-2	SVEGGDNYGYT
TRBV5-4	TRBJ1-3	ASSRDPTSGNTIY
TRBV5-1	TRBJ2-7	ASSGPYSGQY
TRBV30	TRBJ1-2	AWSVGLRQGRNYGYT
TRBV6-6	TRBJ2-5	AAQPSWREVLTRETQY
TRBV6-1	TRBJ1-1	ASSLTGSVIMNTEAF
TRBV29-1	TRBJ2-7	SVTALYEQY
TRBV5-6	TRBJ2-7	ASSLGTGVSYEQY
TRBV7-9	TRBJ2-2	ASSLKTAGELF
TRBV2	TRBJ2-7	ASSEGRASGRAIEQY
TRBV30	TRBJ2-6	ARDTPSPGANVLT
TRBV11-3	TRBJ2-7	ANSLGGEQY
TRBV29-1	TRBJ2-2	SFVSGGLNTGELF
TRBV6-5	TRBJ2-3	ASSYSGQGGTDTQY
TRBV11-2	TRBJ2-1	ANSSQEWASIYNEQF
TRBV11-2	TRBJ2-5	ANSLVHGRSQETQY
TRBV12-3/TRBV12-4	TRBJ2-5	ASSLPGAPSETQY
TRBV11-2	TRBJ2-5	ASSPGQDTQY
TRBV11-2	TRBJ2-5	ASSLAGLALGKKETQY
TRBV10-3	TRBJ1-2	ATKQGNYGYT
TRBV29-1	TRBJ1-1	SVGGSGNTEAF
TRBV11-2	TRBJ2-1	ASSMIGTLYIEQF
TRBV7-9	TRBJ1-2	ASSSGTGTNYVYT
TRBV7-9	TRBJ2-3	ASRDPRQGMGTDTQY
TRBV6-6	TRBJ1-2	ASYEGRINYGYT
TRBV4-3	TRBJ2-5	ANSSGSGRGAETQY
TRBV10-3	TRBJ2-5	AISDPGASGSKETQY
TRBV12-3/TRBV12-4	TRBJ2-5	ASSTGTRVVETQY
TRBV6-5	TRBJ2-5	ASSYSTGREETQY
TRBV11-3	TRBJ2-7	ASSSMVYEQY
TRBV5-4	TRBJ2-5	ASSFGDRGETQY
TRBV6-1	TRBJ1-5	ASSDRAGIQPQH
TRBV10-1	TRBJ2-1	ASSDPGLAHEQF
TRBV10-2	TRBJ1-3	ASSNQTGAGNTIY